Sequencing of this TCR beta chain was carried out in a study of shared clonotypes between healthy human individuals. Study as a whole: Donor ages ranged 18 to 49 years: a couple of women, a few men. Overall study results and limits: Represented diversity (both genetic and exposure-history) was limited by the small number of donors.

Each subset's genomic DNA was split evenly across several immunoSEQ plates. Ten immunoSEQ deep assay plates were used to sequence the DNA of unsorted PBMCs. TCRdb's table, derived via immunoSEQ multiplex PCR, lists solely in-frame clones and lacks some. The sample holds about half a million clones; 81% are singletons and the top ten take about 13%. The CDR3 has 14 residues. Trimming removed 0 bases at V and 0 bases at J, with 3 bases between. The germline V gene has CDR1 MNHEY and CDR2 SVGAGI. With respect to this clone: The antigen remains undetermined. The same CDR3 arises from other DNA sequences in this sample as well.

The origin of this receptor is a middle-aged woman in good health. Some clones in this sample may be carry-over from other donors' samples. V is TRBV6-5 and J is TRBJ2-1; D is unresolved. The specimen was PBMCs. The CDR3 spells CASSYSSSYNEQFF. The CDR3, as DNA: TGTGCCAGCAGTTACTCAAGCTCCTACAATGAGCAGTTCTTC.